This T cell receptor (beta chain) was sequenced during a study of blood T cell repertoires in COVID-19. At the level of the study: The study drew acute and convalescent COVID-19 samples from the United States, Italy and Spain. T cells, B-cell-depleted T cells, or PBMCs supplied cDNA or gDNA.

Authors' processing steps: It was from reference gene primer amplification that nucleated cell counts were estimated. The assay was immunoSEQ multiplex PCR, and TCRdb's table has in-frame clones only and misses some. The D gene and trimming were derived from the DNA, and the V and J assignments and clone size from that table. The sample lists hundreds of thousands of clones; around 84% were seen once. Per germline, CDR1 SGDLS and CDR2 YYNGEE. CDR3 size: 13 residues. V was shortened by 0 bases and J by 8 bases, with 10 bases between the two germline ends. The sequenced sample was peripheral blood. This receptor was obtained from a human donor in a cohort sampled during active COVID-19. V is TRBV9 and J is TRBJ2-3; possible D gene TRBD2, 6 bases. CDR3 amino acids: CASSVGGDGTQYF. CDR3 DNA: TGTGCCAGCAGCGTAGGCGGGGATGGTACGCAGTATTTT.